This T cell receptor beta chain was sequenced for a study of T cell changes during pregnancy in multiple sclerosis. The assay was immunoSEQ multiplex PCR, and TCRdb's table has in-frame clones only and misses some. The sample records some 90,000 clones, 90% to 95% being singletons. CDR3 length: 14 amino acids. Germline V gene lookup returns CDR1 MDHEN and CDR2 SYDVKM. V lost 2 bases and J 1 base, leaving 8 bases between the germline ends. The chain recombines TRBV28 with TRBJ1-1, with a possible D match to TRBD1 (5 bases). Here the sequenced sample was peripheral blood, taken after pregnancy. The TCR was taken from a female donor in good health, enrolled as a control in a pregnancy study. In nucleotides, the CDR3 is TGTGCCAGCAGTTTAGGGGGAGGGAACACTGAAGCTTTCTTT. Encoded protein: CASSLGGGNTEAFF. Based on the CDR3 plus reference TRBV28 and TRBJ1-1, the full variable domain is DVKVTQSSRYLVKRTGEKVFLECVQDMDHENMFWYRQDPGLGLRLIYFSYDVKMKEKGDIPEGYSVSREKKERFSLILESASTNQTSMYLCASSLGGGNTEAFFGQGTRLTVV.